Following are 25 T cell receptor beta chains from one sample sequenced in a study of technical replicates of blood from a few donors. Produced via immunoSEQ multiplex PCR; TCRdb's table is partial and in-frame only. The table has approximately 88,000 clones, just over 95% seen once. The specimen was T cells isolated from PBMCs. Every receptor here comes from a human donor in good health.

Concerning this clone itself: Within the sample, other DNA sequences also encode this same CDR3. The rearrangement uses TRBV5-6 and TRBJ1-4, with TRBD1 identical over 9 bases. The trim removed 4 bases at V and 0 bases at J, leaving 4 bases unmatched. The CDR3 consists of 16 residues. CDR1 and CDR2 (germline): SGHDT, YYEEEE. In DNA, the CDR3 is TGTGCCAGCAGCCCTGACAGGGGGTCAACTAATGAAAAACTGTTTTTT. Translation gives CASSPDRGSTNEKLFF.

The genes are TRBV27 and TRBJ2-2, with 12 bases fitting TRBD2. V lost 1 base to trimming and J lost 1 base; unmatched junction nucleotides: 4. Germline V CDR1 and CDR2: MNHEY, SMNVEV (reference sequence). The CDR3 is 18 amino acids. CDR3 sequence reads: CASSLLLAGGLNTGELFF. For the CDR3, the DNA is TGTGCCAGCAGTTTATTGCTAGCGGGAGGGCTGAACACCGGGGAGCTGTTTTTT.

The chain couples TRBV7-3 to TRBJ2-7; 9 nucleotides align to TRBD2. Trimming removed 5 bases from V and 1 base from J; junction bases left unmatched: 3. The CDR3 extends over 14 amino acids. Germline CDR1 and CDR2: SGHTA and FQGTGA. The CDR3 loop is CASSPSGKSYEQYF. In nucleotides, the CDR3 is TGTGCCAGCAGCCCTAGCGGGAAATCCTACGAGCAGTACTTC.

The chain uses TRBV6-1 and TRBJ2-7; D perhaps matches TRBD2 (5 bases). The CDR3 consists of 15 residues. V shed 3 bases and J shed 3 bases, with 15 bases lying between them. Germline values: CDR1 MNHNS, CDR2 SASEGT. The CDR3 reads CASSEGSGENYEQYF. In DNA, the CDR3 is TGTGCCAGCAGTGAGGGAAGCGGCGAAAACTACGAGCAGTACTTC.

This chain connects TRBV6-4 to TRBJ1-2, with TRBD1 matching over 7 bases. Germline V gene sequence: CDR1 MRHNA, CDR2 SNTAGT. With V trimmed by 6 bases and J by 7 bases, 8 bases remained unmatched. This CDR3 comprises 13 residues. The CDR3 loop is CASSSRDRSGYTF. The DNA for the CDR3 is TGTGCCAGCAGCTCAAGGGACAGATCTGGCTACACCTTC.

The chain carries TRBV6-5 and TRBJ2-4; 7 nucleotides align to TRBD1. V gave up 6 bases and J gave up 15 bases; unmatched junction bases: 8. This CDR3 has 11 residues. CDR1 and CDR2 (germline): MNHEY, SVGAGI. The chain's CDR3 is CASRERGHWYF. The CDR3 coding sequence is TGTGCCAGCAGAGAGAGGGGGCATTGGTACTTC.

The genes are TRBV27 and TRBJ1-1; 8 bases are a match to TRBD1. The ends lost 3 bases at V and 4 bases at J; junction bases unmatched: 4. This CDR3 region has 14 residues. CDR1 and CDR2 from the germline V gene are MNHEY and SMNVEV (reference sequence). The CDR3 DNA follows: TGTGCCAGCAGTTTGTTGGACAGGGTCACTGAAGCTTTCTTT. Its translation is CASSLLDRVTEAFF.

The chain joins TRBV27 to TRBJ2-2, with 14 nucleotides matching TRBD2. The CDR3 totals 17 residues. Germline values: CDR1 MNHEY, CDR2 SMNVEV (reference sequence). V gave up 1 base and J gave up 6 bases; unmatched junction bases: 4. The CDR3 DNA reads TGTGCCAGCAGTTTATATGGACTAGCGGGAGGTTCCGGGGAGCTGTTTTTT. Translating gives CASSLYGLAGGSGELFF.

The rearrangement uses TRBV4-2 and TRBJ2-2; no firm D call. Trimming took 0 bases from V and 0 from J, leaving 8 bases between them. CDR1 and CDR2 from the germline V gene are LGHNA and YNFKEQ. The CDR3 extends over 16 amino acids. CDR3 bases: TGTGCCAGCAGCCAAGATGAACTGACGAACACCGGGGAGCTGTTTTTT. Encoded protein: CASSQDELTNTGELFF.

V usage is TRBV6-5 and J usage is TRBJ2-7; no clear D gene. The CDR3 length is 14 residues. CDR1 is MNHEY and CDR2 is SVGAGI in the germline V gene. Trimming removed 7 bases at V and 1 base at J, with 14 bases between. CDR3 nucleotides: TGTGCCAGCAAATTTGAGCTGTGGTCCTACGAGCAGTACTTC. As protein: CASKFELWSYEQYF.

This sequence joins TRBV10-3 and TRBJ1-1, with 7 bases that match TRBD1. CDR1 ENHRY and CDR2 SYGVKD come from the germline V gene. CDR3 length equals 13 residues. V was clipped by 6 bases and J by 2 bases; unmatched bases: 3. The DNA of the CDR3 is TGTGCCATCAGCGGACAGGAAAACACTGAAGCTTTCTTT. This gives the protein CAISGQENTEAFF.

The genes are TRBV4-1 and TRBJ2-1; weak D call: TRBD1 (6 bases). Germline V gene lookup returns CDR1 MGHRA and CDR2 YSYEKL. V gave up 3 bases and J gave up 12 bases, with 24 bases separating them. This CDR3 has 16 amino acids. In nucleotides, the CDR3 is TGCGCCAGCAGCCACGCTCTGGGGACACCCCTAGCAAGGCAGTTCTTC. Protein product: CASSHALGTPLARQFF.

This chain uses TRBV30 with TRBJ2-3, with a possible D match to TRBD2 (6 bases). Trimming shortened V by 5 bases and J by 3 bases, and 12 bases separated the two germline ends. Germline assignment: CDR1 GTSNPN and CDR2 SVGIG (reference sequence). CDR3 length: 13 amino acids. CDR3: CAWGGTYTDTQYF. DNA of the CDR3: TGTGCCTGGGGGGGGACTTATACAGATACGCAGTATTTT. The full variable domain, in which reference TRBV30 and TRBJ2-3 provide the parts outside the CDR3, is SQTIHQWPATLVQPVGSPLSLECTVEGTSNPNLYWYRQAAGRGLQLLFYSVGIGQISSEVPQNLSASRPQDRQFILSSKKLLLSDSGFYLCAWGGTYTDTQYFGPGTRLTVL.

This chain uses TRBV4-1 with TRBJ2-3; TRBD1 aligns across 10 bases. Germline CDR1 is MGHRA and CDR2 is YSYEKL. The CDR3 extends over 16 amino acids. V was pared by 5 bases and J by 6 bases, with 11 bases of the junction left unmatched. As DNA, the CDR3 is TGCGCCAGCAGCGTTCTCCCTGACAGGGGGCTTGATACGCAGTATTTT. Protein sequence: CASSVLPDRGLDTQYF.

V usage is TRBV9 and J usage is TRBJ2-7; 7 nucleotides agree with TRBD1. Per the germline V gene, CDR1 is SGDLS and CDR2 is YYNGEE. This CDR3 comprises 12 residues. Trimming cost V 4 bases and J 3 bases; bases outside gene matches: 1. CDR3 in amino acids: CASSRDSYEQYF. The CDR3 DNA is TGTGCCAGCAGCCGGGACAGCTACGAGCAGTACTTC.

The chain carries TRBV9 and TRBJ2-2, with D perhaps matching TRBD2 (6 bases). Germline loops: CDR1 SGDLS, CDR2 YYNGEE. This CDR3 region has 14 residues. Trimming pared 4 bases from V and 7 bases from J, leaving 14 bases between. The CDR3 DNA is TGTGCCAGCAGCCCCCAAGGAGGGTTCGGGGAGCTGTTTTTT. Translating gives CASSPQGGFGELFF.

V gene TRBV6-5 combines with J gene TRBJ2-1; unclear D gene. The length of the CDR3 is 13 residues. The V and J ends lost 4 bases and 8 bases respectively, with 12 bases between them. In germline, CDR1 is MNHEY, CDR2 SVGAGI. As DNA, the CDR3 is TGTGCCAGCAGTTCCCCCGCGACTTATGAGCAGTTCTTC. Translated: CASSSPATYEQFF.

V usage is TRBV30 and J usage is TRBJ2-6; possible D gene TRBD1, 5 bases. Per the germline V gene, CDR1 is GTSNPN and CDR2 is SVGIG (reference sequence). This CDR3 has 13 residues. V was cut by 1 base and J by 5 bases, with 6 bases left in between. CDR3 coding DNA: TGTGCCTGGAGTGAGGGGTGGGCCAACGTCCTGACTTTC. This sequence encodes CAWSEGWANVLTF.

J is TRBJ1-3 and V is TRBV2, with 10 bases fitting TRBD1. This CDR3 is built from 14 residues. Germline V lookup: CDR1 SNHLY, CDR2 FYNNEI. Trimming removed 2 bases from V and 11 bases from J; junction bases left unmatched: 6. The DNA for the CDR3 is TGTGCCAGCAGTGAATGGGGACAGGGGACTGCCATATATTTT. It codes for CASSEWGQGTAIYF.

The chain uses TRBV27 and TRBJ2-7, with 13 nucleotides matching TRBD2. The CDR3 is 14 residues long. The germline CDR1 and CDR2 sequences are MNHEY and SMNVEV (reference sequence). This chain's CDR3 is CAGGTSGISYEQYF. The CDR3 coding sequence is TGTGCTGGGGGGACTAGCGGGATCTCCTACGAGCAGTACTTC.

The rearrangement links TRBV28 to TRBJ2-3, with D possibly being TRBD1 (6 bases). The germline V gene has CDR1 MDHEN and CDR2 SYDVKM. The CDR3 sequence is 16 residues long. V dropped 7 bases and J dropped 4 bases, with 21 bases sitting between them. The CDR3 spells CASTPPGHGAADTQYF. The CDR3 DNA reads TGTGCCAGCACACCACCGGGACACGGCGCTGCAGATACGCAGTATTTT.

The rearrangement links TRBV9 to TRBJ1-2; tentatively, D is TRBD1 (5 bases). Trimming took off 6 bases at V and 5 bases at J, with 20 bases between the two ends. This CDR3 comprises 15 residues. Germline loops: CDR1 SGDLS, CDR2 YYNGEE. The CDR3 DNA reads as TGTGCCAGCACCTCTACCTTCGGGGGACCTTATGGCTACACCTTC. This codes for CASTSTFGGPYGYTF.

The genes are TRBV28 and TRBJ1-2, with D possibly TRBD1 on 5 matching bases. V lost 3 bases, J lost 8 bases, and 7 bases lay in between. The CDR3 length is 11 residues. Germline V gene sequence: CDR1 MDHEN, CDR2 SYDVKM. CDR3 sequence reads: CASSLAGGYTF. The CDR3 coding sequence is TGTGCCAGCAGTTTGGCAGGGGGCTACACCTTC.

The chain combines TRBV6-5 with TRBJ1-2; D is unclear. This CDR3 has 15 amino acids. The germline V and J ends were trimmed by 2 bases and 7 bases, with 17 bases remaining between them. Germline V gene data show CDR1 as MNHEY and CDR2 as SVGAGI. DNA of the CDR3: TGTGCCAGCAGTTACAGCGTACGGGATATCTCTGGCTACACCTTC. Encoded protein: CASSYSVRDISGYTF.

V gene TRBV30 combines with J gene TRBJ2-5; D perhaps matches TRBD2 (5 bases). Germline CDR1 and CDR2: GTSNPN and SVGIG (reference sequence). Between the trimmed V and J ends, which lost 3 bases and 4 bases, there was a span of 9 bases. CDR3 length equals 12 residues. The CDR3 sequence: CAWRDSGETQYF. CDR3 coding DNA: TGTGCCTGGAGGGACTCAGGAGAGACCCAGTACTTC.